A selection of T cell receptor beta chains follows, all from one sample in a study of Ad26.COV2.S vaccination and SARS-CoV-2 variants. The table came from immunoSEQ multiplex PCR; TCRdb's copy has only in-frame clones and leaves some out. The top ten clones hold less than 3.5% of a sample with approximately 250,000 clones, approximately 90% of them seen once. The material sequenced was peripheral blood, taken in a trial of Ad26.COV2.S vaccine versus placebo. These receptors all stem from a person aged 18-60 years who received the Ad26.COV2.S COVID-19 vaccine or a placebo. The CDR3 runs from the conserved cysteine through the conserved F or W. Fields, in order: clone size, J gene, V gene, CDR3 protein. Clone size, where shown, is once, few, many, or a class for clones that have expanded.

.	TRBJ2-1	TRBV7-2	CASSLGLSSYNEQFF
.	TRBJ2-2	TRBV15	CATSSSANTGELFF
.	TRBJ2-2	TRBV7-2	CASSRGARGDTGELFF
few	TRBJ1-6	TRBV7-9	CASSLGQGFYNSPLHF
.	TRBJ1-5	TRBV5-5	CASSLSGVNQPQHF
.	TRBJ2-1	TRBV11-2	CASSSGGGGEQFF
.	TRBJ1-6	TRBV5-6	CASSLGKEISLLYNSPLHF
.	TRBJ2-5	TRBV7-3	CASSLTPAETQYF
.	TRBJ1-4	TRBV18	CASSPFNEKLFF
.	TRBJ1-2	TRBV18	CASSKDSNYGYTF
.	TRBJ2-3	TRBV7-9	CASSPTGPDTQYF
.	TRBJ2-4	TRBV6-1	CASSEGGWGLAKNIQYF
.	TRBJ2-7	TRBV5-1	CASSSGQPNGLYEQYF
once	TRBJ2-1	TRBV29-1	CSVGRVPSSYNEQFF
.	TRBJ1-4	TRBV5-4	CASSTSGTGNEKLFF
.	TRBJ1-4	TRBV6-5	CASTYRGLNEKLFF
.	TRBJ1-6	TRBV19	CASSSLQGYNSPLHF
once	TRBJ2-2	TRBV5-8	CASSLGRIAGGPSTGELFF
.	TRBJ1-2	TRBV7-2	CASSRDRDPNYGYTF
.	TRBJ1-1	TRBV2	CASSGGPPNTEAFF
.	TRBJ2-6	TRBV11-2	CASSSGLSGANVLTF
.	TRBJ2-3	TRBV9	CASSPYLLASGGRVDTQYF
.	TRBJ2-2	TRBV11-3	CASSFRGYLGTGELFF
.	TRBJ2-3	TRBV3-1/TRBV3-2	CASSQGTSGPFVTQYF
.	TRBJ1-2	TRBV6-5	CASSYIEGPHYGYTF
few	TRBJ2-5	TRBV21-1	CASSKRGTLQETQYF
.	TRBJ2-3	TRBV7-9	CASSAPSGSKESADTQYF
.	TRBJ1-5	TRBV30	CAWTGGPGQPQHF
.	TRBJ1-1	TRBV4-1	CASSQQGAEAFF
.	TRBJ2-1	TRBV5-6	CASSLDGLLRYNEQFF
.	TRBJ1-5	TRBV7-8	CASSLGVVTVNQPQHF